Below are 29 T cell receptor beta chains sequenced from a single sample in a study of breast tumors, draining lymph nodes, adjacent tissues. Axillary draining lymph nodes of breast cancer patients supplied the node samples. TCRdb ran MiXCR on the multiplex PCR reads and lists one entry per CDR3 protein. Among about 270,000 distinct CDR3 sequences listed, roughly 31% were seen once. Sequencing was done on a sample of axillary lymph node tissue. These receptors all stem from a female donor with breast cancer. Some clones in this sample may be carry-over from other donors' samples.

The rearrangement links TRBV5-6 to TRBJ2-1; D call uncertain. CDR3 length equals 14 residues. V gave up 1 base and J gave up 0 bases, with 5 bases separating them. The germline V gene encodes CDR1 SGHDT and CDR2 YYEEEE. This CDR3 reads CASSLISSYNEQFF. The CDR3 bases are TGTGCCAGCAGCTTGATCTCCTCCTACAATGAGCAGTTCTTC.

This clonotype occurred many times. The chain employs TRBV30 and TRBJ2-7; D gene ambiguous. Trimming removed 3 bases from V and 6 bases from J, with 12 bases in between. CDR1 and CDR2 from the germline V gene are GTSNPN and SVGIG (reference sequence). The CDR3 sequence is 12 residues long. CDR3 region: CAWRDLGSEQYF. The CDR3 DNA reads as TGTGCCTGGAGGGACCTGGGCAGCGAGCAGTACTTC.

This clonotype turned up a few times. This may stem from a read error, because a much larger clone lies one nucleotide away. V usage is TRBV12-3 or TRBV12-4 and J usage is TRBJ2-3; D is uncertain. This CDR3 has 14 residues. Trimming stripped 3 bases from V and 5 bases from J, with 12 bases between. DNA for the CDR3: TGTGCCAGCAGTTTTGGTGATGAAGGAGATACGCAGTATTTT. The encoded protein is CASSFGDEGDTQYF.

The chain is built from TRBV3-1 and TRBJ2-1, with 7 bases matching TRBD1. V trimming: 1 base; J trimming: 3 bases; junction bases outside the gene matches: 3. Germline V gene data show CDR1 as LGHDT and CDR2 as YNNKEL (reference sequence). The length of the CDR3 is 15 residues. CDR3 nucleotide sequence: TGTGCCAGCAGCCAAGGACAGGGTAACTACAATGAGCAGTTCTTC. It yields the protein CASSQGQGNYNEQFF.

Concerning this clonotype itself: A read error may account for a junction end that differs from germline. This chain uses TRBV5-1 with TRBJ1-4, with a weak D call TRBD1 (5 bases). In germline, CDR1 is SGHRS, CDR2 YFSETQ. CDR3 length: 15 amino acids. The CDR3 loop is CASSLTRGLGEKPFF. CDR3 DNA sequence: TGCGCCAGCAGCTTGACCCGGGGTCTGGGGGAAAAACCGTTTTTT.

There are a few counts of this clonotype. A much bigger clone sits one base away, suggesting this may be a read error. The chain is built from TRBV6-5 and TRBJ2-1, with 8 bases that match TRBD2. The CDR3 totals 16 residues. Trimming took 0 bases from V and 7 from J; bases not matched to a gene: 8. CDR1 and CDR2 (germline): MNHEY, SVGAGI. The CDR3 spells CASSYSWISGKNEQFF. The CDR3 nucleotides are TGTGCCAGCAGTTACTCATGGATTAGCGGGAAGAATGAGCAGTTCTTC.

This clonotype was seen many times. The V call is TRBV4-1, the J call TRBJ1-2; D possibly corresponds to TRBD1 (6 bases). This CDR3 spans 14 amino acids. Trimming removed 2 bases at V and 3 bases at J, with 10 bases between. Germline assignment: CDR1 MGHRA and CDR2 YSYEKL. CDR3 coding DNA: TGCGCCAGCAGCCAATTGGCAGGGGACTATGGCTACACCTTC. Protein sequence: CASSQLAGDYGYTF.

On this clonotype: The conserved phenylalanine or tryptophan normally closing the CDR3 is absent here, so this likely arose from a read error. CDR3 sequence: CASSPGQRFYGYTL. CDR3 nucleotide sequence: TGCGCCAGCAGTCCCGGCCAGCGCTTCTATGGCTACACCCTC. The rearrangement joins TRBV6-5 to TRBJ1-2; no definite D call. The germline gives CDR1 MNHEY, CDR2 SVGAGI. This CDR3 is 14 amino acids long.

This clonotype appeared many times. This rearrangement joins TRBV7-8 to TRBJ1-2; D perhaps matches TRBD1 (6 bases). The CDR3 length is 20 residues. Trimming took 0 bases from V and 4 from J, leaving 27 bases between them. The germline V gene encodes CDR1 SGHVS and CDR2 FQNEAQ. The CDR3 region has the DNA TGTGCCAGCAGCTTAGCCCGACAGGTCCTAACTAGTACCGCCGTCTATGGCTACACCTTC. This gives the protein CASSLARQVLTSTAVYGYTF.

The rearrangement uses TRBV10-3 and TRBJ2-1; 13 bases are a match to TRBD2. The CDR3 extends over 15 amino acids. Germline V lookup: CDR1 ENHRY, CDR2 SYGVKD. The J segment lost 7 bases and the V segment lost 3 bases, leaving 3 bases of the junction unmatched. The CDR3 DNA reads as TGTGCCATCAGTGAACTAGCGGGAGGGCAGAATGAGCAGTTCTTC. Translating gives CAISELAGGQNEQFF.

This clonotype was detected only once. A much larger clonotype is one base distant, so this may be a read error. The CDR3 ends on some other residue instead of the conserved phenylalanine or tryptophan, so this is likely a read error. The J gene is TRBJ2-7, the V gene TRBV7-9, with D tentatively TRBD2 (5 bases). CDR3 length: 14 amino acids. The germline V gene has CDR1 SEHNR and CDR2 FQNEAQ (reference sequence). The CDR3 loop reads CASRSGGPSYEQYI. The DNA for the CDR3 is TGCGCCAGCAGGTCTGGCGGGCCCTCCTACGAGCAGTACATC.

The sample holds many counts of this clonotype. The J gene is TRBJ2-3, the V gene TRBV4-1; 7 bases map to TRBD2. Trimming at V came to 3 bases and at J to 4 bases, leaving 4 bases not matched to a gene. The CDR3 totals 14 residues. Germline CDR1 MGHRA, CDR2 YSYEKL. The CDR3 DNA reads TGCGCCAGCAGCCACGGACTAGTCCCAGATACGCAGTATTTT. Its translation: CASSHGLVPDTQYF.

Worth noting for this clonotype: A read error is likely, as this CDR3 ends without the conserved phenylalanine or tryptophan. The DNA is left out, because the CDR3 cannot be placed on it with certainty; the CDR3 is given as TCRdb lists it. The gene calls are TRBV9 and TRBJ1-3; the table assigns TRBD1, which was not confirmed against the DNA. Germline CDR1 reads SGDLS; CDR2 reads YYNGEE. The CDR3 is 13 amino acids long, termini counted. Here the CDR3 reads CTSSPTSTGDLYS.

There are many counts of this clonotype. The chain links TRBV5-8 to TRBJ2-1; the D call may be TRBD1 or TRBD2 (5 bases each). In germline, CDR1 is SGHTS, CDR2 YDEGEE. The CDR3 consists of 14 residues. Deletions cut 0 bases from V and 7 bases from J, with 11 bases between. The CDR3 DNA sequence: TGTGCCAGCAGCTTGGGGTCTGAGGGGAATGAGCAGTTCTTC. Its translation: CASSLGSEGNEQFF.

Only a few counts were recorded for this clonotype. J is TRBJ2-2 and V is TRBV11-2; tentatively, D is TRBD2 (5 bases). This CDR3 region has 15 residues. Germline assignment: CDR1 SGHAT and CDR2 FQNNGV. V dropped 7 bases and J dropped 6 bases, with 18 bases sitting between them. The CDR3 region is CASNSLGLGAGELFF. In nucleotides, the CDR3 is TGTGCCAGCAACTCCCTCGGACTTGGGGCCGGGGAGCTGTTTTTT.

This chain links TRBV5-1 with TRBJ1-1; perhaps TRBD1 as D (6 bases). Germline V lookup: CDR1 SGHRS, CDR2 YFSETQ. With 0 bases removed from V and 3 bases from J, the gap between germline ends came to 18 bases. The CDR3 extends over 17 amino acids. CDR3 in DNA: TGCGCCAGCAGCTTGGCCAGTGGGGGGGCAGGGGACACTGAAGCTTTCTTT. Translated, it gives CASSLASGGAGDTEAFF.

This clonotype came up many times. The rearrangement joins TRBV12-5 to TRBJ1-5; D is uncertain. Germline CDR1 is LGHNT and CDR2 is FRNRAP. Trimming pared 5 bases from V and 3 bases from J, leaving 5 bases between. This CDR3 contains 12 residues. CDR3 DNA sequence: TGTGCTAGTGGTCCTAACAATCAGCCCCAGCATTTT. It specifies CASGPNNQPQHF.

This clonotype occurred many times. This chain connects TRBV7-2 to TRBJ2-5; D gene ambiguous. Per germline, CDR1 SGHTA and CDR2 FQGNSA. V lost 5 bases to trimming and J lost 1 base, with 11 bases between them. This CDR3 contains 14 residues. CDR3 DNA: TGTGCCAGCAGCCTCAGCTCGATCCAAGAGACCCAGTACTTC. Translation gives CASSLSSIQETQYF.

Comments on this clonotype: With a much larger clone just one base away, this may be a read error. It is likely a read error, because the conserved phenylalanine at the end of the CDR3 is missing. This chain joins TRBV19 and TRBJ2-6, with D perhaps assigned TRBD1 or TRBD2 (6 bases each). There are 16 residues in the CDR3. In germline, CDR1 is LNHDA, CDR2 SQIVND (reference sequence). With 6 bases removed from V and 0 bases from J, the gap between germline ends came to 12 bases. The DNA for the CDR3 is TGTGCCAGTAGGGAGGGGGGTCGCTCTGGGGCCAACGTCCTGACTTCC. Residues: CASREGGRSGANVLTS.

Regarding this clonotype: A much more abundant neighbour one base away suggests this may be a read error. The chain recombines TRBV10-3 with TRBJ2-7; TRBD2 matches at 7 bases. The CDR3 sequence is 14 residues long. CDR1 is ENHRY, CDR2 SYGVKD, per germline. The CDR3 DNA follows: TGTGCCGTCAGTGAGTCGATGGGGGGGGGCGAGCAGTACTTC. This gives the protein CAVSESMGGGEQYF.

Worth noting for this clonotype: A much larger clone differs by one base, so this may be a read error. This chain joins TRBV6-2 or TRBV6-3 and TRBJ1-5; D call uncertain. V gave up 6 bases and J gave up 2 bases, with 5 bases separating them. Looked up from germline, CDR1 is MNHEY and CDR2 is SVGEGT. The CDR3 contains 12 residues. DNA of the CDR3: TGTGCCAGCAGGCACGGCAATCAGCCCCAGCATTTT. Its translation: CASRHGNQPQHF.

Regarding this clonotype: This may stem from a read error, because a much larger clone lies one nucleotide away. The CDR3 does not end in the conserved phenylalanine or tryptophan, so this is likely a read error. This CDR3 reads CASTLTGNYGYTL. The CDR3 nucleotides read TGTGCCAGCACCTTGACAGGGAACTATGGCTACACCCTC. The gene calls are TRBV12-3 or TRBV12-4 and TRBJ1-2; 7 bases line up with TRBD1. The CDR3 is made up of 13 amino acids. V lost 7 bases to trimming and J lost 2 bases; unmatched junction nucleotides: 4.

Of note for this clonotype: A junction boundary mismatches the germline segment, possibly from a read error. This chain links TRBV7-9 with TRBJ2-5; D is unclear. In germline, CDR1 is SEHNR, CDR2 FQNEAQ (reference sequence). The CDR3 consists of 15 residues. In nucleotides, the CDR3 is TGTGCCGGCAGCTTAGAGTACGGACGGGCCGACGCCCAGTACTTC. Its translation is CAGSLEYGRADAQYF.

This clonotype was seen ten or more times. The CDR3 protein is CASSWTAGSYEQYF. As DNA, the CDR3 is TGTGCCAGCAGTTGGACAGCAGGCTCCTACGAGCAGTACTTC. The chain links TRBV12-3 or TRBV12-4 to TRBJ2-7; D possibly corresponds to TRBD1 (6 bases). CDR3 length equals 14 residues. V gave up 4 bases and J gave up 0 bases, with 10 bases separating them.

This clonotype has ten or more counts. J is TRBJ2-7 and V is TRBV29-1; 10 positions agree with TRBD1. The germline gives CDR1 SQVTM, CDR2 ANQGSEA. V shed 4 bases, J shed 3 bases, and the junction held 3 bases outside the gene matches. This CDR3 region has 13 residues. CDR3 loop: CSVGGTGVYEQYF. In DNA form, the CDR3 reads TGCAGCGTTGGCGGGACAGGGGTCTACGAGCAGTACTTC.

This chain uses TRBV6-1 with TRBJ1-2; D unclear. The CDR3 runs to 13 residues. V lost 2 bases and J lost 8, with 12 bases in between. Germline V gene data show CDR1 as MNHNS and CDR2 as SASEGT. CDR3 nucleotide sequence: TGTGCCAGCAGTGAAAGTGGTCCTTTAGGCTACACCTTC. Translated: CASSESGPLGYTF.

CDR3 protein: CASSYPDRATYEQYF. The CDR3 nucleotides are TGTGCCAGCAGTTACCCGGACAGGGCAACCTACGAGCAGTACTTC. The chain is built from TRBV6-2 or TRBV6-3 and TRBJ2-7, with 8 bases lining up with TRBD1. The CDR3 spans 15 residues. The V gene's germline CDR1 is MNHEY and CDR2 SVGEGT. The trim removed 2 bases at V and 2 bases at J, leaving 5 bases unmatched.

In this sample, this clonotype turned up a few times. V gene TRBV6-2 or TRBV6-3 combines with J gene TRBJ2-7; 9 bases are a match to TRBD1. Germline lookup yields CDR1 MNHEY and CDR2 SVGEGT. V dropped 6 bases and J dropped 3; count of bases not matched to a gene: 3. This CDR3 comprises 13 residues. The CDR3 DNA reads TGTGCCAGCAGACGGACAGGGGACTACGAGCAGTACTTC. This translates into CASRRTGDYEQYF.

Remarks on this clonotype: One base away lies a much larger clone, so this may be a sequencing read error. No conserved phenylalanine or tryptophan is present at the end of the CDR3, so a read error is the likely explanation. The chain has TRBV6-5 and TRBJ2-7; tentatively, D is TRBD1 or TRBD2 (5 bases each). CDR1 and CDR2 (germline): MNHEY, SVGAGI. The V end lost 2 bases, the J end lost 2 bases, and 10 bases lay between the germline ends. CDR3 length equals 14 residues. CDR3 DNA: TGTGCCAGCAGTTACGATGAGGGGACCTACGAGCAGTACCTC. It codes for CASSYDEGTYEQYL.